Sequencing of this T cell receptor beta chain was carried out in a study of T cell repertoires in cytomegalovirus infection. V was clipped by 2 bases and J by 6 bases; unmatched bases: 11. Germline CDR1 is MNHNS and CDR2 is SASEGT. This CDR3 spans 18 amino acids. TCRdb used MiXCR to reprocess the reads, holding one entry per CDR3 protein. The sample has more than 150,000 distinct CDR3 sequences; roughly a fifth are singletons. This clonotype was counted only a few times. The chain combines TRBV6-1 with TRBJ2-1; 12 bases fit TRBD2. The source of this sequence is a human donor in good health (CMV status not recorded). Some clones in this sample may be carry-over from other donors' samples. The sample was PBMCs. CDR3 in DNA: TGTGCCAGCAGTGAAAGGCTAGCGGGAGGGCATTTGGGCAATGAGCAGTTCTTC. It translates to CASSERLAGGHLGNEQFF.